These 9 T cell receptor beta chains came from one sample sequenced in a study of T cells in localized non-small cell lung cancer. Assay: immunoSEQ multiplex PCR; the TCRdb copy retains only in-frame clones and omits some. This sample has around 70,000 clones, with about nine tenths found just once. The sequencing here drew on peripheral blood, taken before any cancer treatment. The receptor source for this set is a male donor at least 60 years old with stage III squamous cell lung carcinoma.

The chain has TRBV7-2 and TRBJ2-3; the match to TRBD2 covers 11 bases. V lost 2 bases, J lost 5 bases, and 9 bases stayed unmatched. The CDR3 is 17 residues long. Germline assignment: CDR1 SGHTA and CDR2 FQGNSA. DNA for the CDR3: TGTGCCAGCAGCTTAACGGGTAGCGGGGGGGCCGTAGATACGCAGTATTTT. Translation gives CASSLTGSGGAVDTQYF.

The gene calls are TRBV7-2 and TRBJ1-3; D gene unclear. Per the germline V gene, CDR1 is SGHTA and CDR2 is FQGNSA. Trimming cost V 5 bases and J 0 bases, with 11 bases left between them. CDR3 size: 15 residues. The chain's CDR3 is CASSPSAFSGNTIYF. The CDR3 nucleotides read TGTGCCAGCAGCCCCTCGGCCTTCTCTGGAAACACCATATATTTT.

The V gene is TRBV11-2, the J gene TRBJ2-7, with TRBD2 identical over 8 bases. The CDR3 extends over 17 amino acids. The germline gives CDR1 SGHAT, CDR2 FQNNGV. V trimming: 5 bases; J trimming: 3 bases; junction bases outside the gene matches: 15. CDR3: CASSPRTGAGGYYEQYF. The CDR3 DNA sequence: TGTGCCAGCAGCCCACGAACGGGGGCGGGGGGATACTACGAGCAGTACTTC.

The CDR3 nucleotides read TGCGCCAGCAGTCAACCAACAGGGAGCAATCAGCCCCAGCATTTT. Protein sequence: CASSQPTGSNQPQHF. The chain carries TRBV23-1 and TRBJ1-5, with a possible D match to TRBD1 (6 bases). TRBV23-1 is an open reading frame whose function is uncertain. Trimming took off 2 bases at V and 1 base at J, with 9 bases between the two ends. The CDR3 runs 15 residues.

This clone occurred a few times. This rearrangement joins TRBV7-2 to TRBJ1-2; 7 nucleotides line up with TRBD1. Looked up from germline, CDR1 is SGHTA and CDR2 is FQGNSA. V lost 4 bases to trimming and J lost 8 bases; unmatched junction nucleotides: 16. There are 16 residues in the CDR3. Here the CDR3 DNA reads TGTGCCAGCAGCTCTAGTGGGGACAGCCCTCCTAACGGCTACACCTTC. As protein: CASSSSGDSPPNGYTF.

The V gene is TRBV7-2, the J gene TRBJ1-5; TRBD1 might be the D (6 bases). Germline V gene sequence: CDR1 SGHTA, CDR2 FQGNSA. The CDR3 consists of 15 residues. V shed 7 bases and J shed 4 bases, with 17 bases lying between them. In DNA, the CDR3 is TGTGCCAGCACTGTCGGTAGAGGACAGAATCAGCCCCAGCATTTT. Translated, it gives CASTVGRGQNQPQHF.

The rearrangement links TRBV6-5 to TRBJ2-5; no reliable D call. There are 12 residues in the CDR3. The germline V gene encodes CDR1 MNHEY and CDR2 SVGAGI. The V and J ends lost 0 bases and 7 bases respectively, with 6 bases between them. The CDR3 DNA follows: TGTGCCAGCAGTTACTCCTTAGGGACCCAGTACTTC. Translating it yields CASSYSLGTQYF.

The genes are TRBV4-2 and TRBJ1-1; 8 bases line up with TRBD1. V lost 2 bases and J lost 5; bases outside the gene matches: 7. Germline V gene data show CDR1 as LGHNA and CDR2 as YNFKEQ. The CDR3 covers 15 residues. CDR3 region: CASSQQDRVGTEAFF. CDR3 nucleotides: TGTGCCAGCAGCCAACAGGACAGGGTGGGTACTGAAGCTTTCTTT.

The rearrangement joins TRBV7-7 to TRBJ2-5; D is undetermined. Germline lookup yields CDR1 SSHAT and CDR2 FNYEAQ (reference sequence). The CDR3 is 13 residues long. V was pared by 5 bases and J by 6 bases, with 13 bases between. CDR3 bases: TGTGCCAGCAGCCCCCGCGGCGTAAAGACCCAGTACTTC. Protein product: CASSPRGVKTQYF.